This section outlines one T cell receptor (beta chain) sequence together with its context. No antigen is known for it. The sample is drawn from a study of T-cell memory formation after mild COVID-19. Study background: For the most part, TCR clusters were specific to one donor.

Looked up from germline, CDR1 is MDHEN and CDR2 is SYDVKM. Trimming removed 5 bases from V and 11 bases from J, with 21 bases in between. The CDR3 runs 15 residues. Study outcomes and limitations: Researchers could not confirm that second-wave clones peaking on day 37 targeted SARS-CoV-2. Some SARS-CoV-2-responding clones were already detected in memory before infection.

TCRdb analysed the 5' RACE reads with MiXCR anew, one entry per CDR3 protein. Of roughly 280,000 distinct CDR3 sequences in the sample, about a sixth were seen once. Sample: PBMCs or a T cell subset sorted from them (not recorded which). V gene TRBV28 combines with J gene TRBJ1-4, with TRBD1 as a possible D gene (6 bases). This clonotype was sampled from a young man who had mild COVID-19 (a few samples of this study predate the infection). Cell type and time point are not known. CDR3 loop: CASSAADSGRGKLFF. In DNA, the CDR3 is TGTGCCAGCAGTGCCGCGGACAGTGGACGTGGTAAACTGTTTTTT.